This T cell receptor (beta chain) appears in the sequencing data of a study of T cell clones after liver transplantation. Turning to the study itself: Apart from a few HCV-positive recipients, transplants were for non-autoimmune, non-viral reasons. Until 12-24 months post-transplant, subjects got standard immunosuppression and no induction.

Assay used: immunoSEQ multiplex PCR; TCRdb lists only in-frame clones, some missing. The sample carries 45,000 to 60,000 clones, around 85% recorded once. V lost 5 bases, J lost 3 bases, and 5 bases stayed unmatched. There are 14 residues in the CDR3. CDR1 is SEHNR, CDR2 FQNEAQ, per germline (reference sequence). The receptor was isolated from a human patient who received a liver transplant. Certain T cells may be donor cells from the graft. V is TRBV7-9 and J is TRBJ2-7; 9 bases fit TRBD1. The source material was CD8+ T cells from blood, sampled 12 months after liver transplant. CDR3 sequence: CASSPGTGFYEQYF. Written as DNA, the CDR3 is TGTGCCAGCAGCCCCGGGACAGGGTTCTACGAGCAGTACTTC. The complete variable domain, with remaining parts taken from reference TRBV7-9 and TRBJ2-7, reads DTGVSQNPRHKITKRGQNVTFRCDPISEHNRLYWYRQTLGQGPEFLTYFQNEAQLEKSRLLSDRFSAERPKGSFSTLEIQRTEQGDSAMYLCASSPGTGFYEQYFGPGTRLTVT.